A single sample gave rise to the 32 T cell receptor beta chains below, sequenced in a study of T cell responses to AZD1222 COVID-19 vaccine. Assay: immunoSEQ multiplex PCR; the TCRdb copy retains only in-frame clones and omits some. The sample includes roughly 70,000 clones, 75% to 85% seen only once; the top ten take about a quarter. This specimen was peripheral blood, taken on day 0 of MenACWY control vaccination. The receptor source for this set is an adult in good health.

The DNA for the CDR3 is TGTGCCAGCAGCTCGTGGAGGAACTATGGCTACACCTTC. It encodes CASSSWRNYGYTF. This chain uses TRBV7-2 with TRBJ1-2; D ambiguous. Germline values: CDR1 SGHTA, CDR2 FQGNSA. This CDR3 contains 13 residues. The V end was cut by 4 bases, the J end by 2 bases, with 8 bases between.

CDR3 bases: TGTGCCAGCAGTTACTCCCCGGACAGACCCTACGAGCAGTACTTC. Translating it yields CASSYSPDRPYEQYF. This chain joins TRBV6-2 or TRBV6-3 and TRBJ2-7, with D possibly being TRBD1 (6 bases). CDR1 and CDR2 (germline): MNHEY, SVGEGT. Between the trimmed V and J ends, which lost 0 bases and 2 bases, there was a span of 11 bases. This CDR3 is 15 amino acids long.

J is TRBJ2-1 and V is TRBV7-3; TRBD2 aligns across 10 bases. Germline-derived CDR1 and CDR2 are SGHTA and FQGTGA. CDR3 length equals 17 residues. V shed 5 bases, J shed 8 bases, and the junction held 15 bases outside the gene matches. This chain's CDR3 is CASSPLGSGRGRDEQFF. The CDR3 DNA is TGTGCCAGCAGCCCCCTTGGCAGCGGGAGGGGTAGGGATGAGCAGTTCTTC.

The J gene is TRBJ2-7, the V gene TRBV11-2; D ambiguous. V was pared by 1 base and J by 6 bases, with 13 bases between. Germline values: CDR1 SGHAT, CDR2 FQNNGV. This CDR3 has 14 amino acids. The CDR3 coding sequence is TGTGCCAGCAGCTTAGTGCTAGGGCAGTTCGAGCAGTACTTC. Protein sequence: CASSLVLGQFEQYF.

V and J are TRBV2 and TRBJ1-1; perhaps TRBD1 as D (5 bases). This CDR3 region has 14 residues. The V end was cut by 6 bases, the J end by 4 bases, with 15 bases between. From germline, CDR1 is SNHLY and CDR2 FYNNEI. CDR3 DNA: TGTGCCAGCAGCTTTAGGGGAGTGGGCACTGAAGCTTTCTTT. It is translated as CASSFRGVGTEAFF.

The chain links TRBV28 to TRBJ2-1, with 8 bases identical to TRBD2. Per the germline V gene, CDR1 is MDHEN and CDR2 is SYDVKM. The CDR3 is made up of 13 amino acids. V trimming: 7 bases; J trimming: 14 bases; junction bases outside the gene matches: 13. CDR3 coding DNA: TGTGCCAGCACCCCCCGGGAGGGCCTGATGAAGTTCTTC. Translated: CASTPREGLMKFF.

The CDR3 region is CASSEALGNSNQPQHF. CDR3 DNA: TGTGCCAGCAGTGAAGCGCTTGGGAATAGCAATCAGCCCCAGCATTTT. The chain couples TRBV2 to TRBJ1-5; no firm D call. The CDR3 is 16 residues long. Germline CDR1 is SNHLY and CDR2 is FYNNEI. V was clipped by 0 bases and J by 0 bases, with 9 bases between them.

The chain's CDR3 is CASSLYERRFSGNTIYF. The CDR3 nucleotides are TGTGCCAGCAGTTTATACGAGAGACGCTTCTCTGGAAACACCATATATTTT. This chain joins TRBV27 and TRBJ1-3; unclear D gene. CDR1 is MNHEY and CDR2 is SMNVEV in the germline V gene (reference sequence). The CDR3 extends over 17 amino acids. Trimming took off 1 base at V and 0 bases at J, with 13 bases between the two ends.

This clone was recorded a few times. This chain links TRBV30 with TRBJ1-1; D gene unclear. The V gene's germline CDR1 is GTSNPN and CDR2 SVGIG (reference sequence). The CDR3 consists of 13 residues. The V end was cut by 3 bases, the J end by 1 base, with 9 bases between. CDR3 loop: CAWSVGPNTEAFF. The CDR3 DNA follows: TGTGCCTGGAGCGTCGGCCCGAACACTGAAGCTTTCTTT.

The J gene is TRBJ2-2, the V gene TRBV10-3; D unclear. Germline V CDR1 and CDR2: ENHRY, SYGVKD. This CDR3 contains 14 residues. V was clipped by 7 bases and J by 0 bases, with 9 bases between them. This chain's CDR3 is CAITRAANTGELFF. For the CDR3, the DNA is TGTGCCATCACCCGGGCAGCGAACACCGGGGAGCTGTTTTTT.

The chain couples TRBV5-6 to TRBJ1-2; 8 nucleotides align to TRBD1. CDR3 length: 14 amino acids. The ends lost 6 bases at V and 4 bases at J; junction bases unmatched: 8. Germline V lookup: CDR1 SGHDT, CDR2 YYEEEE. The DNA of the CDR3 is TGTGCCAGCACCTCGACAGGGGAACGCTATGGCTACACCTTC. Amino acid sequence: CASTSTGERYGYTF. The full variable domain, its missing parts supplied by reference TRBV5-6 and TRBJ1-2, is DAGVTQSPTHLIKTRGQQVTLRCSPKSGHDTVSWYQQALGQGPQFIFQYYEEEERQRGNFPDRFSGHQFPNYSSELNVNALLLGDSALYLCASTSTGERYGYTFGSGTRLTVV.

This chain uses TRBV30 with TRBJ1-5, with D maybe TRBD1 (5 bases). The CDR3 has 14 residues. Germline CDR1 GTSNPN, CDR2 SVGIG (reference sequence). V lost 6 bases and J 2 bases, leaving 14 bases between the germline ends. The CDR3 is CACSGWGGNQPQHF. In DNA, the CDR3 is TGTGCCTGTTCCGGGTGGGGGGGCAATCAGCCCCAGCATTTT.

The chain uses TRBV6-5 and TRBJ1-2; no firm D call. The CDR3 is made up of 11 amino acids. The germline V gene encodes CDR1 MNHEY and CDR2 SVGAGI. The V end lost 7 bases, the J end lost 2 bases, and 5 bases lay between the germline ends. The CDR3 region has the DNA TGTGCCAGCAAAGAAAACTATGGCTACACCTTC. Its translation is CASKENYGYTF.

The chain links TRBV29-1 to TRBJ2-5; TRBD1 matches at 9 bases. V trimming: 7 bases; J trimming: 5 bases; junction bases outside the gene matches: 8. This CDR3 is 13 amino acids long. CDR1 is SQVTM and CDR2 is ANQGSEA in the germline V gene. CDR3 protein: CSAIQGARETQYF. CDR3 sequence (DNA): TGCAGCGCTATACAGGGGGCCCGGGAGACCCAGTACTTC.

The chain joins TRBV29-1 to TRBJ2-3; 7 bases are shared with TRBD2. Looked up from germline, CDR1 is SQVTM and CDR2 is ANQGSEA. Trimming at V came to 6 bases and at J to 4 bases, leaving 7 bases not matched to a gene. The CDR3 runs to 13 residues. The CDR3, as DNA: TGCAGCGTGGGGATAAGCGGGGCAGATACGCAGTATTTT. Translation gives CSVGISGADTQYF.

V is TRBV3-1 (or the pseudogene TRBV3-2) and J is TRBJ2-3; 7 bases match TRBD1. This CDR3 comprises 20 residues. The V gene's germline CDR1 is LGHDT and CDR2 YNNKEL (reference sequence). The V and J ends lost 4 bases and 4 bases, in that order; junction bases with no gene match: 23. The CDR3 coding sequence is TGTGCCAGCAGCCCCACGGGACAGAGTAGGGGATGGATACCCGCAGATACGCAGTATTTT. This codes for CASSPTGQSRGWIPADTQYF.

The chain joins TRBV28 to TRBJ1-2, with no clear D. V was trimmed by 5 bases and J by 8 bases, leaving 21 bases between them. CDR1 is MDHEN, CDR2 SYDVKM, per germline. The CDR3 runs to 15 residues. The CDR3 nucleotides read TGTGCCAGCAGTACGCCCCTTCTACAAGGAAGGGGCTACACCTTC. Translation gives CASSTPLLQGRGYTF.

The rearrangement uses TRBV11-2 and TRBJ2-3; TRBD2 is a possible D gene (5 bases). CDR1 is SGHAT, CDR2 FQNNGV, per germline. Trimming left V 5 bases short and J 2 bases short, with 8 bases between. The CDR3 loop spans 13 amino acids. CDR3: CASSLDFTDTQYF. CDR3 sequence (DNA): TGTGCCAGCAGCCTGGACTTCACAGATACGCAGTATTTT. The entire variable domain, with the rest obtained from reference TRBV11-2 and TRBJ2-3, is as follows: EAGVAQSPRYKIIEKRQSVAFWCNPISGHATLYWYQQILGQGPKLLIQFQNNGVVDDSQLPKDRFSAERLKGVDSTLKIQPAKLEDSAVYLCASSLDFTDTQYFGPGTRLTVL.

The chain uses TRBV7-3 and TRBJ2-6; D is undetermined. The germline V gene encodes CDR1 SGHTA and CDR2 FQGTGA. This CDR3 is built from 14 residues. Trimming stripped 4 bases from V and 2 bases from J, with 6 bases between. The DNA of the CDR3 is TGTGCCAGCAGCTCGAGCCCTGGGGCCAACGTCCTGACTTTC. Protein: CASSSSPGANVLTF.

This clone was found a few times. This rearrangement joins TRBV18 to TRBJ1-2; D is ambiguous. CDR3 size: 17 residues. Trimming pared 2 bases from V and 2 bases from J, leaving 18 bases between. In germline, CDR1 is KGHSH, CDR2 LQKENI. The CDR3 loop reads CASSPDVIQSTNYGYTF. In DNA form, the CDR3 reads TGTGCCAGCTCACCAGATGTTATACAGTCGACAAACTATGGCTACACCTTC. The whole variable domain, remainder taken from reference TRBV18 and TRBJ1-2, is NAGVMQNPRHLVRRRGQEARLRCSPMKGHSHVYWYRQLPEEGLKFMVYLQKENIIDESGMPKERFSAEFPKEGPSILRIQQVVRGDSAAYFCASSPDVIQSTNYGYTFGSGTRLTVV.

This chain links TRBV7-6 with TRBJ2-2; TRBD1 matches at 8 bases. The J segment lost 6 bases and the V segment lost 4 bases, leaving 4 bases of the junction unmatched. The CDR3 contains 14 residues. Germline CDR1 is SGHVS and CDR2 is FNYEAQ. The CDR3: CASSSNRGSGELFF. DNA of the CDR3: TGTGCCAGCAGCTCAAACAGGGGGTCCGGGGAGCTGTTTTTT.

The rearrangement joins TRBV6-5 to TRBJ1-3; D remains unclear. The CDR3 has 13 residues. Looked up from germline, CDR1 is MNHEY and CDR2 is SVGAGI. V dropped 4 bases and J dropped 0 bases, with 4 bases sitting between them. CDR3 sequence: CASSLSSGNTIYF. The CDR3 region has the DNA TGTGCCAGCAGTTTGAGCTCTGGAAACACCATATATTTT.

This clone was observed a few times. This chain links TRBV6-6 with TRBJ1-6; D not certain. CDR3 length equals 14 residues. Trimming took 6 bases from V and 8 from J, leaving 14 bases between them. CDR1 is MNHNY, CDR2 SVGAGI, per germline (reference sequence). DNA of the CDR3: TGTGCCAGCAGAGAAGGGTCGGTTTATTCACCCCTCCACTTT. Translated: CASREGSVYSPLHF.

The V and J genes are TRBV4-3 and TRBJ1-1; unclear D gene. CDR1 and CDR2 from the germline V gene are LGHNA and YSLEER. The CDR3 sequence is 12 residues long. Trimming removed 6 bases from V and 5 bases from J, with 10 bases in between. CDR3 in DNA: TGCGCCAGCAGAGCTCCGGGGACTGAAGCTTTCTTT. It yields the protein CASRAPGTEAFF.

This chain connects TRBV7-2 to TRBJ1-3, with TRBD1 as a possible D gene (5 bases). V was trimmed by 2 bases and J by 0 bases, leaving 11 bases between them. From germline, CDR1 is SGHTA and CDR2 FQGNSA. The CDR3 contains 16 residues. CDR3 sequence (DNA): TGTGCCAGCAGCTTAATGGGGGGGAGCTCTGGAAACACCATATATTTT. This gives the protein CASSLMGGSSGNTIYF.

Only a few counts were recorded for this clone. The rearrangement joins TRBV29-1 to TRBJ1-4, with TRBD1 identical over 8 bases. The V and J ends lost 7 bases and 7 bases, in that order; junction bases with no gene match: 8. The CDR3 has 13 residues. Germline values: CDR1 SQVTM, CDR2 ANQGSEA. CDR3 sequence (DNA): TGCAGCGCAAAGGGACAGGAGCTTGAAAAACTGTTTTTT. Encoded protein: CSAKGQELEKLFF.

The J gene is TRBJ2-1, the V gene TRBV2; no reliable D call. Germline V gives CDR1 SNHLY, CDR2 FYNNEI. The V end lost 4 bases, the J end lost 0 bases, and 10 bases lay between the germline ends. This CDR3 comprises 15 residues. CDR3 bases: TGTGCCAGCAGTGGTACGTGGAGCTCCTACAATGAGCAGTTCTTC. It codes for CASSGTWSSYNEQFF.

V and J are TRBV12-5 and TRBJ2-7, with TRBD1 identical over 8 bases. The junction had 4 bases not matched to a gene; V was cut back by 9 bases and J by 0 bases. CDR3 size: 13 residues. Germline CDR1 and CDR2: LGHNT and FRNRAP. CDR3: CASNRGTSYEQYF. CDR3 DNA sequence: TGTGCTAGCAACAGGGGGACCTCCTACGAGCAGTACTTC.

The CDR3 DNA is TGCGCCAGCAAGAGTGCCCGCCAAGAGACCCAGTACTTC. Encoded protein: CASKSARQETQYF. The V call is TRBV10-1, the J call TRBJ2-5; D unclear. CDR3 length equals 13 residues. Trimming left V 7 bases short and J 1 base short, with 10 bases between. Per the germline V gene, CDR1 is WNHNN and CDR2 is SYGVQD (reference sequence).

The chain uses TRBV10-3 and TRBJ1-3; the D gene is possibly TRBD1 (6 bases). Germline V gives CDR1 ENHRY, CDR2 SYGVKD. This CDR3 comprises 14 residues. Between the trimmed V and J ends, which lost 6 bases and 2 bases, there was a span of 11 bases. For the CDR3, the DNA is TGTGCCATCAGACCGGACAGTGCTGGAAACACCATATATTTT. Translating gives CAIRPDSAGNTIYF.

This clone was seen only once. This chain connects TRBV27 to TRBJ2-7, with 9 bases that match TRBD1. The CDR3 runs to 14 residues. Germline V gives CDR1 MNHEY, CDR2 SMNVEV (reference sequence). After removal of 6 bases from V and 2 bases from J, the junction contained 5 bases not matched to a gene. The DNA of the CDR3 is TGTGCCAGCAGGAGGACAGGGGAGACCTACGAGCAGTACTTC. Protein sequence: CASRRTGETYEQYF.

This sequence joins TRBV7-2 and TRBJ1-1; D not resolved. Trimming stripped 1 base from V and 4 bases from J, with 10 bases between. The CDR3 spans 14 residues. Germline CDR1 reads SGHTA; CDR2 reads FQGNSA. For the CDR3, the DNA is TGTGCCAGCAGCTTAGTTGCAGGCCCCACTGAAGCTTTCTTT. This encodes CASSLVAGPTEAFF.